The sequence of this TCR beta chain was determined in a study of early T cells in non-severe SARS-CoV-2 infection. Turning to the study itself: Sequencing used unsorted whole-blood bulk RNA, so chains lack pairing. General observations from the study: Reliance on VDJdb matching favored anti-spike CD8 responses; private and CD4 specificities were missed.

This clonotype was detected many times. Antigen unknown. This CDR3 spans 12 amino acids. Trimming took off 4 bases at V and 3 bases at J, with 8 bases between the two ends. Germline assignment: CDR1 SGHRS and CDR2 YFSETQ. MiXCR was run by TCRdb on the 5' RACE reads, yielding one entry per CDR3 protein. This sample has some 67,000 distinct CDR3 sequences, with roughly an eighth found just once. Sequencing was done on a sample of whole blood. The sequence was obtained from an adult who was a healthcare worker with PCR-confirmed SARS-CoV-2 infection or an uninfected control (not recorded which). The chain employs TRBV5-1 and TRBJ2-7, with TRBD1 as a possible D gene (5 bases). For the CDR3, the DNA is TGCGCCAGCAGCCGAGACAGCTACGAGCAGTACTTC. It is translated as CASSRDSYEQYF.